This paragraph covers one T cell receptor beta chain sequence. The antigen it binds to is not known. The input lacks base qualities; no much larger clone sits a single base away. TCR repertoires of sorted CD4+ and CD8+ blood T cells from severe aplastic anemia patients and healthy subjects were deep-sequenced in the study. Ficoll-Paque density gradient centrifugation was used to isolate peripheral blood mononuclear cells. Before DNA extraction, CD4+ and CD8+ T cells were sorted by FACS or by magnetic beads. The CDR3, cysteine through phenylalanine, is 10 amino acids long. Here the CDR3 DNA is all that survives: 30 bases in frame from base 1. Relative to germline, V is 6 bases shorter and J is 1 base shorter, with 3 bases between their ends. The germline V gene sets CDR1 to SQVTM and CDR2 to ANQGSEA. Genomic DNA was used as template for profiling of TCR beta VDJ combinations and CDR3 sequences. TCR repertoire sequencing was run on an Illumina HiSeq 2000. The published analysis was carried out like this. TRBV/TRBJ rearrangement plots, CDR3 size and DJ length profiles, and Simpson's diversity index were used to assess repertoires. Whichever DNA sequence was most abundant in the deep sequencing data was defined as the immunodominant clone. CDR3 amino acid sequences were screened for sharing across subjects and compared with published repertoires and the VDJdb database. TCRdb reprocessing: public reads trimmed at Q25 with fastp, clones called with MiXCR, in-frame beta chains kept. Rows with a matching CDR3 protein are joined into one entry that keeps the most common DNA and genes. TCRdb, not the authors, supplied the V and J calls. This sample comprises some 48,000 distinct CDR3 sequences, over 60% of them detected only once. Roughly 34% of the sample is in the top ten clones.

The data belong to a study of CD8+CD57+ T cells in acquired aplastic anemia (dated by TCRdb to 2016 to 2019). Notes on the research overall: On average, sorted CD4+ and CD8+ cells yielded around 3.5 ug of extracted DNA, with a range of roughly 0.17 to 27.4 ug. An average of approximately 10 million reads for CD4+ cells and under 13 million reads for CD8+ cells was obtained from healthy donor samples.

The investigation overall reported the following: Around 30 CD8+ CDR3 sequences were shared between patients and controls but appeared highly expressed in patients and within their immunodominant clones. Between patients and healthy controls, no significant difference in CD8+ Simpson's diversity was found (P=0.060).

This clonotype was sampled from a human donor in good health, serving as a control. This sequence uses TRBV29-1 and TRBJ1-1; the D gene cannot be resolved reliably. Sequencing used sorted CD4+, CD8+, or CD8+CD57+ T cells (not recorded which) from PBMCs. The CDR3 protein: CSVENTEAFF. The nucleotides are TGCAGCGTGGAGAACACTGAAGCTTTCTTT.